The clone carrying this TCR beta chain was counted only a few times. The antigen is undetermined. Repeated repertoire sampling spanned the course of chemoradiotherapy. V lost 0 bases, J lost 0 bases, and 9 bases lay in between. Germline-derived CDR1 and CDR2 are SGHKS and YYEKEE (reference sequence). This CDR3 contains 15 residues. This sample is part of a study of chemoradiotherapy in HPV16-positive cancers. Turning to the study itself: Functional T-cell assays on a couple of HPV16-positive patients' cells defined candidate HPV-specific clones and common TCR motifs. General study findings and limits: Functional assays defining HPV-specific T cells used only two HPV16-positive patients. During treatment, candidate HPV-specific clones and E7-related motifs expanded in tumor.

Clones were sequenced by immunoSEQ multiplex PCR, and TCRdb holds only the in-frame ones, with some missing. The table lists roughly 800 clones, roughly 87% of them singletons. The V call is TRBV5-5, the J call TRBJ1-2; D gene uncertain. The sequence was obtained from a human donor with HPV-associated anogenital cancer. This specimen was tumor tissue, taken from a patient who underwent chemoradiotherapy. CDR3 amino acids: CASSLEPAANYGYTF. The CDR3 nucleotides are TGTGCCAGCAGCTTGGAGCCCGCAGCTAACTATGGCTACACCTTC.